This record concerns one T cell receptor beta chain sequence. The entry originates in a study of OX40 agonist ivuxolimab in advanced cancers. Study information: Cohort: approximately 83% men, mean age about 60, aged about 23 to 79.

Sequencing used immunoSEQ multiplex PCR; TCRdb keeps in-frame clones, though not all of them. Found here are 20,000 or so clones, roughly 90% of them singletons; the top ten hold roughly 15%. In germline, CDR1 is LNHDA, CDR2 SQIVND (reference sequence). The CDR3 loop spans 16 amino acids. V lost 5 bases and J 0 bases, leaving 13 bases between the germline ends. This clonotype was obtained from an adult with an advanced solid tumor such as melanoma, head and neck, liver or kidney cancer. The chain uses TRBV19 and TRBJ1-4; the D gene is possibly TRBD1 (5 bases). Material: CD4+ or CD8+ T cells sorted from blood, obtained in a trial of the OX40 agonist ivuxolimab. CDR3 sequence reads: CASSPGTAATNEKLFF. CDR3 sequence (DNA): TGTGCCAGTAGTCCTGGGACTGCTGCAACTAATGAAAAACTGTTTTTT. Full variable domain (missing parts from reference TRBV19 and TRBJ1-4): DGGITQSPKYLFRKEGQNVTLSCEQNLNHDAMYWYRQDPGQGLRLIYYSQIVNDFQKGDIAEGYSVSREKKESFPLTVTSAQKNPTAFYLCASSPGTAATNEKLFFGSGTQLSVL.